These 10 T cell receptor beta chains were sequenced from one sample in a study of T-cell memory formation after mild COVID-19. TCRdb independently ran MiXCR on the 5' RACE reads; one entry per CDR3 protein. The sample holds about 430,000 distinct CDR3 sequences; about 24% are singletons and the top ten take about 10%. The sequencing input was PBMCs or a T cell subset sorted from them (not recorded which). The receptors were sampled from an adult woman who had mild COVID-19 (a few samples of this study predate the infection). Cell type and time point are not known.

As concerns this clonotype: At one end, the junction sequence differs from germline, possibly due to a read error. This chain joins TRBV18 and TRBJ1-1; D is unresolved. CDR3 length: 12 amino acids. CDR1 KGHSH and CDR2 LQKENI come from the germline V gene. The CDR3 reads CSSSPLQAAAFF. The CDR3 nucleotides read TGTTCCAGCTCCCCTCTCCAGGCGGCAGCTTTCTTT.

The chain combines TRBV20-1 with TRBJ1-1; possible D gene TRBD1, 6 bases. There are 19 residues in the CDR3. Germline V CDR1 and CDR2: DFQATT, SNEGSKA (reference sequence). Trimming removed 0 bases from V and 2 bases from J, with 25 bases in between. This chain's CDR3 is CSAREARTVILARNTEAFF. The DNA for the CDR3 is TGCAGTGCTAGAGAAGCACGGACAGTTATCCTGGCTAGAAACACTGAAGCTTTCTTT.

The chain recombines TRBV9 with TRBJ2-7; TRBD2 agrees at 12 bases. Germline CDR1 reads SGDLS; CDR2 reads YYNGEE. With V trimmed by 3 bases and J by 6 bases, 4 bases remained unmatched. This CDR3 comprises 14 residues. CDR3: CASSAGLAGPEQYF. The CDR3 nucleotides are TGTGCCAGCAGCGCAGGACTAGCGGGGCCCGAGCAGTACTTC. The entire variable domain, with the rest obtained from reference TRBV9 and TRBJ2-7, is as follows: DSGVTQTPKHLITATGQRVTLRCSPRSGDLSVYWYQQSLDQGLQFLIQYYNGEERAKGNILERFSAQQFPDLHSELNLSSLELGDSALYFCASSAGLAGPEQYFGPGTRLTVT.

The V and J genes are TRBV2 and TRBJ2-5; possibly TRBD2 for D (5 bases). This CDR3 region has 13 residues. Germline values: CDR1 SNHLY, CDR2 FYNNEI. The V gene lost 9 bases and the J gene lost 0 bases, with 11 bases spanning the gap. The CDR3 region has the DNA TGTGCCAGTCCTCGGGGAAACCAAGAGACCCAGTACTTC. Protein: CASPRGNQETQYF.

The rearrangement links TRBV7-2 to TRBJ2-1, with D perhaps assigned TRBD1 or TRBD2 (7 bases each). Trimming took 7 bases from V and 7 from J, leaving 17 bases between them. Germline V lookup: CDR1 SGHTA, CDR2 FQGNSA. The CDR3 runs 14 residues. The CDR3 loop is CASIPGGAWNEQFF. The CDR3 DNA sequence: TGTGCCAGCATCCCAGGGGGGGCATGGAATGAGCAGTTCTTC.

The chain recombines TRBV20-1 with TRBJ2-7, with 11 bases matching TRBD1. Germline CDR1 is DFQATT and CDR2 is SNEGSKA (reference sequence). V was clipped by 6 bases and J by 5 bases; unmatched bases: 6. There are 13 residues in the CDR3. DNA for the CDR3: TGCAGTGCACCGGGACAGGGGGGCAACGAGCAGTACTTC. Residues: CSAPGQGGNEQYF.

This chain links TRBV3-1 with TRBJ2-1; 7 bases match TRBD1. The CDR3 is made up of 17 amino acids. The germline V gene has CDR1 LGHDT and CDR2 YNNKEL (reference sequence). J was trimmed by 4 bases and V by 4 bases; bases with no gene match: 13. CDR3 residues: CASSRGIPGQLYNEQFF. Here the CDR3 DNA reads TGTGCCAGCAGCCGTGGTATTCCGGGACAGTTATACAATGAGCAGTTCTTC.

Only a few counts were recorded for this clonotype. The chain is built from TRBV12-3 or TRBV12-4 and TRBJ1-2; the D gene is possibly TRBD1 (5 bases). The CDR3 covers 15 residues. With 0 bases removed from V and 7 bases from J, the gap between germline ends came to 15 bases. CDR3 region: CASSLAQRQGGGYTF. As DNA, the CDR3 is TGTGCCAGCAGTTTAGCTCAGCGGCAGGGAGGTGGCTACACCTTC.

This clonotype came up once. This chain's CDR3 is CSADRDEFTEAFF. CDR3 nucleotide sequence: TGCAGTGCTGATCGGGACGAGTTCACTGAAGCTTTCTTT. The chain joins TRBV20-1 to TRBJ1-1; possible D gene TRBD1, 5 bases. The CDR3 extends over 13 amino acids. V gave up 5 bases and J gave up 4 bases, with 14 bases separating them. Germline V gene sequence: CDR1 DFQATT, CDR2 SNEGSKA (reference sequence).

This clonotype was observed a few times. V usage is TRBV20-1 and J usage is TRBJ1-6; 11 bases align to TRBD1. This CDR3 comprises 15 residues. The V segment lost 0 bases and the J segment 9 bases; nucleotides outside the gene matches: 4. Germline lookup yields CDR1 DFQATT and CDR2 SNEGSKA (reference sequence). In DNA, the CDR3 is TGCAGTGCTAGAGATTTGGACAGGGGGCCTTCACCCCTCCACTTT. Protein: CSARDLDRGPSPLHF.